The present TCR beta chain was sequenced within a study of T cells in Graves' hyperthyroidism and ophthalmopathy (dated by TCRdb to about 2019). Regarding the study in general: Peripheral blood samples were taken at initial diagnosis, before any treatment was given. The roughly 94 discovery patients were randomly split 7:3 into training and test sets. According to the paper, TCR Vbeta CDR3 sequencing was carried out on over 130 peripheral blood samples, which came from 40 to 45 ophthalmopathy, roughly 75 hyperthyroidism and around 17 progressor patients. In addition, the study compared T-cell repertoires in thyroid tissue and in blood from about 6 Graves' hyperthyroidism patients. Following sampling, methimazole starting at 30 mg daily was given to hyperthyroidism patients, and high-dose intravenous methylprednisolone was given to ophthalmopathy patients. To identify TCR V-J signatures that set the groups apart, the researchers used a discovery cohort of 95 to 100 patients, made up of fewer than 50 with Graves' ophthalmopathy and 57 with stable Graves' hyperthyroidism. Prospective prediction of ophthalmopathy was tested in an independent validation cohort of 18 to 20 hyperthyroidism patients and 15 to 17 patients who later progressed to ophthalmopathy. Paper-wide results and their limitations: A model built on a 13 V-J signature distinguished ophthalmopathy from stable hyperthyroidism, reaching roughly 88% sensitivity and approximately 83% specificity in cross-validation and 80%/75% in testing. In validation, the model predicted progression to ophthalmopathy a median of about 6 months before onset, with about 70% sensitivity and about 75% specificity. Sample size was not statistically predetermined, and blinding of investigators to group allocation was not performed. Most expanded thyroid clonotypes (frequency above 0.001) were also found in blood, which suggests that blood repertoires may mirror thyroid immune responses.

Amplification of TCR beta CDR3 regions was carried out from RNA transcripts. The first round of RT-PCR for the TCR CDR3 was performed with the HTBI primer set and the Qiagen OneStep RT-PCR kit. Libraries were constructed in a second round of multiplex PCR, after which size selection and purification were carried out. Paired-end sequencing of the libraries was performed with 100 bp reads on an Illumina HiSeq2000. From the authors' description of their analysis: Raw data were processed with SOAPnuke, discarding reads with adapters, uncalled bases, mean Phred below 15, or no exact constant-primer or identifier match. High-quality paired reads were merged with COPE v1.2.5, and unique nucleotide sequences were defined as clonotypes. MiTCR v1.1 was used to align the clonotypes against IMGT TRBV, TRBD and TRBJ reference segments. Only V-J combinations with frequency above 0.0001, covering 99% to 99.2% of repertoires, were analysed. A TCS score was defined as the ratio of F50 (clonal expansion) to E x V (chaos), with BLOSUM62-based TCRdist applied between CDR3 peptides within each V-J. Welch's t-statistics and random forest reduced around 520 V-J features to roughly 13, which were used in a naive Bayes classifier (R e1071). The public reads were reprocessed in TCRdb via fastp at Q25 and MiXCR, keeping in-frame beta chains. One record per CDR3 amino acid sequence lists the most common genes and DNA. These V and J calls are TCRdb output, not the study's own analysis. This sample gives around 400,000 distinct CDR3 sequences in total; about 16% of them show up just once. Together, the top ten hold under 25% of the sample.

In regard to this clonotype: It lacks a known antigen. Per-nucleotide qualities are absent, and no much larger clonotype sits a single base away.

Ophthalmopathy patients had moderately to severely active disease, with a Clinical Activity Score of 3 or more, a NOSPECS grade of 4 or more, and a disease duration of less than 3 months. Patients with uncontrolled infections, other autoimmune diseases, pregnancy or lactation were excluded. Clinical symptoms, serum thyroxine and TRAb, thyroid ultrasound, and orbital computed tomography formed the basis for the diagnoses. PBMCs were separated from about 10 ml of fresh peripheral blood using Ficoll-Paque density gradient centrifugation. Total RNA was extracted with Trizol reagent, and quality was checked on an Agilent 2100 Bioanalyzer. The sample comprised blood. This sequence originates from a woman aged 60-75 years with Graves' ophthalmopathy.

This receptor has the CDR3 CASTPGANTEAFF. The DNA sequence reads TGTGCCAGTACCCCGGGAGCGAACACTGAAGCTTTCTTT. Recombination joined TRBV19 with TRBJ1-1; no D gene is confidently identified. CDR1 and CDR2, looked up from the germline V gene (reference sequence), are LNHDA and SQIVND. V gives up 7 bases and J gives up 1 base, and the segment between their germline ends measures 10 bases. The CDR3 spans 13 residues, from the cysteine through the phenylalanine. The only DNA kept is the CDR3, 39 bases in frame from the first base.